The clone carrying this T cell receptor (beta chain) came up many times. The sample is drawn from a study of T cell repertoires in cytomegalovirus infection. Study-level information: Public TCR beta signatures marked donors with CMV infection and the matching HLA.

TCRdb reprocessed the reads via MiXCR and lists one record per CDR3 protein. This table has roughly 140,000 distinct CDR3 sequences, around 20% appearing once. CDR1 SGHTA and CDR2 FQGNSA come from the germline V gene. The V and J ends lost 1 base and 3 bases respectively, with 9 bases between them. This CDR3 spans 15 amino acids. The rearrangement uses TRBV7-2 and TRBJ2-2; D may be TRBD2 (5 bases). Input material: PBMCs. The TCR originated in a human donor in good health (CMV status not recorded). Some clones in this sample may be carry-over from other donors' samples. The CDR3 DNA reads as TGTGCCAGCAGCTTAGGGGAGACTTACACCGGGGAGCTGTTTTTT. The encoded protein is CASSLGETYTGELFF.